This T cell receptor (beta chain) was recovered during a study of shared T cell receptors in the human thymus. CDR3 length: 13 amino acids. Trimming took 6 bases from V and 6 from J, leaving 14 bases between them. Germline V gene lookup returns CDR1 MNHEY and CDR2 SVGAGI. Assay used: immunoSEQ multiplex PCR; TCRdb lists only in-frame clones, some missing. The table has 550,000 to 800,000 clones, approximately 85% seen once. The same sample was also used in a study of human thymus T cells. According to that study: Donation came from healthy Finnish infants having corrective surgery for congenital heart defects. Across thymic and blood repertoires, the usage of V and J genes appeared to be biased.

The source is a girl less than two years old with a congenital heart defect. Sequenced input: thymocytes. J is TRBJ1-1 and V is TRBV6-5, with D perhaps TRBD1 (6 bases). CDR3 DNA sequence: TGTGCCAGCAGGTACCAGGGGATGGCTGAAGCTTTCTTT. Encoded protein: CASRYQGMAEAFF.